This T cell receptor beta chain was identified in a study of OX40 agonist ivuxolimab in advanced cancers. The CDR3 runs to 15 residues. J gave up 1 base and V 6 bases, and 3 bases lay outside the gene matches. The germline V gene has CDR1 MNHEY and CDR2 SVGAGI. Systemic immunosuppression or autoimmune disease history was grounds to exclude patients. Generated by immunoSEQ multiplex PCR, the TCRdb table keeps only in-frame clones and is missing some. This table holds roughly 62,000 clones, about 88% found once. The specimen was CD4+ or CD8+ T cells sorted from blood, collected in a trial of the OX40 agonist ivuxolimab. The chain has TRBV6-5 and TRBJ2-7, with 13 bases aligning to TRBD2. The receptor was derived from an adult with an advanced solid tumor such as melanoma, head and neck, liver or kidney cancer. As DNA, the CDR3 is TGTGCCAGCAGCCTACTAGCGGGAGGGTCCTACGAGCAGTACTTC. Its translation is CASSLLAGGSYEQYF.